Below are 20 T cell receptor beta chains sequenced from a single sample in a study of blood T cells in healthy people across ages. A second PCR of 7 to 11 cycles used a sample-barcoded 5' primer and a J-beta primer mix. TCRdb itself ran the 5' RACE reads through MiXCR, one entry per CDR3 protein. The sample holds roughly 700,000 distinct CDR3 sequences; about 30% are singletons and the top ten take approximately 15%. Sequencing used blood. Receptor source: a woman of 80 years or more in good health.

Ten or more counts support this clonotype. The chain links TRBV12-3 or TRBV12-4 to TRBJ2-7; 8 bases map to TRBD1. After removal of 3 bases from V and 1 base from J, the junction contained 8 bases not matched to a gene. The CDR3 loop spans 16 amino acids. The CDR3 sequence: CASSLVGQGGSYEQYF. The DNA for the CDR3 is TGTGCCAGCAGTTTGGTCGGACAGGGCGGATCCTACGAGCAGTACTTC.

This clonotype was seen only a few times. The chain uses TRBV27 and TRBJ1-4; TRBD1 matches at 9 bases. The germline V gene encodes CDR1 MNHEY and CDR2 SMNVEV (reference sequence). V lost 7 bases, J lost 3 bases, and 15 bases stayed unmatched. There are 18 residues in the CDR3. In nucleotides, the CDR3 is TGTGCCAGCACCTACAAACAGACAGGGGGAGCGTCTAATGAAAAACTGTTTTTT. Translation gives CASTYKQTGGASNEKLFF.

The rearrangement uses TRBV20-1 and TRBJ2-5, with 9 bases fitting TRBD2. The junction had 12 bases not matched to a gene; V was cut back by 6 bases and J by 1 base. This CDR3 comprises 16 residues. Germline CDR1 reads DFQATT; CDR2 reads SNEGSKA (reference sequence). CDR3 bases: TGCAGTGCACCCGCTTCTCGCGGGGGGGGCCAAGAGACCCAGTACTTC. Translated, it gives CSAPASRGGGQETQYF.

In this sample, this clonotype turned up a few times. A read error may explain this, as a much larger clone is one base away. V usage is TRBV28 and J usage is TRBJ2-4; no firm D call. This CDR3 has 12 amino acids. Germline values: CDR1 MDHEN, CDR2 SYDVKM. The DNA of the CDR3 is TGTGCCGGCAGTCGCAGCCAAAACATTCAGTACTTC. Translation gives CAGSRSQNIQYF.

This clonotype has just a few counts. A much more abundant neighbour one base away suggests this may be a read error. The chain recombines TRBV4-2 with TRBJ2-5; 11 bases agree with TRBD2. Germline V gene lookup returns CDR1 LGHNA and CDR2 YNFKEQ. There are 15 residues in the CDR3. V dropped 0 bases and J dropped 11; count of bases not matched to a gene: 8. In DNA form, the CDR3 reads TGTGCCAGCAGCCAAGATAGCGGGGGGGCCAATGAGCAGTACTTC. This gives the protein CASSQDSGGANEQYF.

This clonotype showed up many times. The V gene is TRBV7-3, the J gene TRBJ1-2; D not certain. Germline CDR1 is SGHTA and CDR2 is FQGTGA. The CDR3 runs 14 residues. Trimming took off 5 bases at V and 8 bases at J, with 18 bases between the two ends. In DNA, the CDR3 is TGTGCCAGCAGCGTGGGCGGGTATACTCTCGGCTACACCTTC. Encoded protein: CASSVGGYTLGYTF. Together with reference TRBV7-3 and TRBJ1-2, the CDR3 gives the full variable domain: GAGVSQTPSNKVTEKGKYVELRCDPISGHTALYWYRQSLGQGPEFLIYFQGTGAADDSGLPNDRFFAVRPEGSVSTLKIQRTERGDSAVYLCASSVGGYTLGYTFGSGTRLTVV.

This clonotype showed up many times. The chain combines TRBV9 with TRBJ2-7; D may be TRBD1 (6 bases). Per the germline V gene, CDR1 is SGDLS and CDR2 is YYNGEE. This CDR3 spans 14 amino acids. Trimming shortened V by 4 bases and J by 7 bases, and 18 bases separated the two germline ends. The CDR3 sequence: CASSPRLGAWEQYF. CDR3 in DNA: TGTGCCAGCAGCCCTCGGTTGGGGGCATGGGAGCAGTACTTC.

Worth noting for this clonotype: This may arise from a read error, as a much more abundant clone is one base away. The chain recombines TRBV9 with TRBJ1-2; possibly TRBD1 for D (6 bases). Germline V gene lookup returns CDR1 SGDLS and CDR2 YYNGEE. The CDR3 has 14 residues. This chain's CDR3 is CASSGAGVNYGHTF. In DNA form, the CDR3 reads TGTGCCAGCAGCGGGGCAGGGGTTAACTATGGCCACACCTTC.

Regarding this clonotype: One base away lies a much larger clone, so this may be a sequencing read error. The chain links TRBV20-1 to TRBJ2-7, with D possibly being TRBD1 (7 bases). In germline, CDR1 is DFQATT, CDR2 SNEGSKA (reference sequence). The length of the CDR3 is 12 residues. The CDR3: CRASDRVREQYF. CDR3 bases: TGCAGGGCTAGCGACAGGGTGAGGGAGCAGTACTTC.

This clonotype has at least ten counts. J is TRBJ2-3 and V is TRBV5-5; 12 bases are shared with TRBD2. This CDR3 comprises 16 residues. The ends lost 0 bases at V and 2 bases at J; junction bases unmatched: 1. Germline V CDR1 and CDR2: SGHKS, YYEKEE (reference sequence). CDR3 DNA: TGTGCCAGCAGCTTGGGGACTAGCGGGGCCACAGATACGCAGTATTTT. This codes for CASSLGTSGATDTQYF.

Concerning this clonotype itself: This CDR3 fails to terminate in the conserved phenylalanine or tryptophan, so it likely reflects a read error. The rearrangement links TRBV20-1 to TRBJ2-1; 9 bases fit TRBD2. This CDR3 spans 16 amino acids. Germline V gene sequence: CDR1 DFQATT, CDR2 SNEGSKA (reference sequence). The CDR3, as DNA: TGCAGTGCCCCCAGGCCTTCTAGCGGGACCTACAATGGGCAGTTCGTC. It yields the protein CSAPRPSSGTYNGQFV.

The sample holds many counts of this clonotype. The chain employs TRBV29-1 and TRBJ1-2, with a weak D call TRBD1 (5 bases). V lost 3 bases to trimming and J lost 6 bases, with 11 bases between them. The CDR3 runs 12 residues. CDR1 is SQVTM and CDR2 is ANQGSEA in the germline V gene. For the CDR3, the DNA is TGCAGCGTTGACGCCGGGGCGGATGGCTACACCTTC. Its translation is CSVDAGADGYTF.

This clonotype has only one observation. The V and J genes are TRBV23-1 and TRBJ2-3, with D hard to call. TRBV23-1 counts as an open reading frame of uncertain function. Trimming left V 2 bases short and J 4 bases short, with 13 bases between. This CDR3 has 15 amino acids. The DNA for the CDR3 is TGCGCCAGCAGTCAAAATTTGAGGACCGCAGATACGCAGTATTTT. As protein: CASSQNLRTADTQYF.

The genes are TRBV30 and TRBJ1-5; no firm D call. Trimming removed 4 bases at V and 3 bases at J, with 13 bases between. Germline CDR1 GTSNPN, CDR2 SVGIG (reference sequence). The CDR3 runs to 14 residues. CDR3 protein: CAWNDEGYNQPQHF. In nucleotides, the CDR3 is TGTGCCTGGAATGACGAGGGTTACAATCAGCCCCAGCATTTT.

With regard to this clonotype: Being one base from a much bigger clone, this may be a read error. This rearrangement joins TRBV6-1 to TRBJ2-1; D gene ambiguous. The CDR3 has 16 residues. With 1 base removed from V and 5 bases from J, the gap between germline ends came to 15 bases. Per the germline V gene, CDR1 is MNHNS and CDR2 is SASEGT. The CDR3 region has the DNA TGTGCCAGCAGTGAAGAATGGAGCGAAGGGAACAATGAGCAGTTCTTC. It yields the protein CASSEEWSEGNNEQFF.

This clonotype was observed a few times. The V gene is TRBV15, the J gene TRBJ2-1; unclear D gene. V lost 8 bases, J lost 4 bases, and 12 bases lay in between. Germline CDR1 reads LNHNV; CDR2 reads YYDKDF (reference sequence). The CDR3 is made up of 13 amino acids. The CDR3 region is CATQVGGYNEQFF. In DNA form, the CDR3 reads TGTGCCACCCAGGTAGGCGGATACAATGAGCAGTTCTTC.

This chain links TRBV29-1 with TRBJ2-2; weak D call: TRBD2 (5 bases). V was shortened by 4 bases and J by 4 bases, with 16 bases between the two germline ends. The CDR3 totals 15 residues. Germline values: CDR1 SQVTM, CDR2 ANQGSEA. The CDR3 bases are TGCAGCGTTGGAGAGGGCCCCTGGAGCACCGGGGAGCTGTTTTTT. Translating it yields CSVGEGPWSTGELFF.

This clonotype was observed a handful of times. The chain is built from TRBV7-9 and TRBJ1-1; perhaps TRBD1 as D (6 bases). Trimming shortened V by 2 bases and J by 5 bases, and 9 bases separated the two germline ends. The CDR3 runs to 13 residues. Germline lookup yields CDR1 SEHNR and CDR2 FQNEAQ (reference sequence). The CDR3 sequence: CASSLLGHTEAFF. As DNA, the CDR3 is TGTGCCAGCAGCTTACTGGGACATACTGAAGCTTTCTTT.

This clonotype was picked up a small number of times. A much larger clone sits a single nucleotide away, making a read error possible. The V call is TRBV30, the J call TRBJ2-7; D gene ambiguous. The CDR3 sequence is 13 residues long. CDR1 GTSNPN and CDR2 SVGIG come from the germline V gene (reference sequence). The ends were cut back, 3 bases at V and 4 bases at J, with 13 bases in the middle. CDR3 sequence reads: CAWRGGLVYEQYF. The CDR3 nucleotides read TGTGCCTGGAGGGGTGGGCTGGTTTACGAGCAGTACTTC.

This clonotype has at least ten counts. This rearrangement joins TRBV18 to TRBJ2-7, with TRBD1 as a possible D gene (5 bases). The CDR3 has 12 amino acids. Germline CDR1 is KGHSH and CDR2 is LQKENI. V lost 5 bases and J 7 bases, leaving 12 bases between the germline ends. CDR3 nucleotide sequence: TGTGCCAGCTCAGTGGACATTCGGGAGCAGTACTTC. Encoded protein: CASSVDIREQYF.